This T cell receptor (beta chain) was captured in a study of response to subunit inactivated influenza vaccine. This clonotype was counted at least ten times. TCRdb reanalysed the RT-PCR reads using MiXCR and keeps one entry per CDR3 protein. Of fewer than 600,000 distinct CDR3 sequences in the sample, 6% to 9% were seen once. The V and J ends lost 0 bases and 7 bases, in that order; junction bases with no gene match: 0. This CDR3 spans 14 amino acids. Germline V CDR1 and CDR2: SGHRS, YFSETQ. The specimen comprised PBMCs from blood, sampled about 24 months after vaccination. V gene TRBV5-1 combines with J gene TRBJ1-6; 8 bases are a match to TRBD1. The clonotype originates from a man aged 45 to 70 who received an inactivated influenza vaccine. CDR3 protein: CASSLGQGNSPLHF. Written as DNA, the CDR3 is TGCGCCAGCAGCTTGGGACAGGGGAATTCACCCCTCCACTTT.